Below, one T cell receptor (beta chain) is given with its context. Its antigen target is currently unknown. It has no much larger one-base neighbor in the sample; base qualities were not kept. The CDR1 and CDR2 encoded by the germline V gene are MRHNA and SNTAGT. The germline V end is reduced by 3 bases and the J end by 14 bases; junction bases left unmatched: 12. The CDR3 goes from the cysteine to the phenylalanine over 15 residues. Only the CDR3 portion is preserved as DNA: 45 bases, with reading frame beginning at the first base. The record originates from a study of PD-L1 blockade in urothelial cancer (dated 2017 in TCRdb). Notes on the research overall: Therapy was started in the mid-2010s for all patients, and atezolizumab 1,200 mg was administered intravenously every 3 weeks. About 85% of the 29 patients were identified as males with urothelial cancer of bladder origin, and a prior smoking history was reported by 18 of 29 patients. An ECOG performance status of 0 or 1 was recorded for the patients, and 0 to 3 prior chemotherapy regimens had been received by the patients. Blood samples were analyzed 3 weeks after the start of treatment (second dose) and 6 weeks after the start of treatment. A median of roughly 140,000 T cells and some 82,000 unique TCRs was obtained from blood samples, and a median clonality of approximately 0.08 was observed. An exploratory multi-omic analysis was conducted of the somatic, immune and clinical correlates of response to PD-L1 blockade with atezolizumab in urothelial cancer. TCR sequencing covered pretreatment tumor samples and matched, serially collected peripheral blood taken before and after atezolizumab treatment. Durable clinical benefit was defined as a progression-free survival longer than 6 months, and TCR features were additionally tested against progression-free survival and overall survival. Whole exome sequencing and RNA sequencing of pretreatment tumors were performed alongside TCR sequencing in the same patients. Durable clinical benefit was achieved by nine patients and was not achieved by 20 patients. Some 29 patients had pretreatment blood TCR-seq, around 25 had at least one posttreatment blood collection, and around 25 had tumor TCR-seq.

The full study reports these points: A pretreatment peripheral blood TCR clonality below the median was linked to improved progression-free and overall survival. At 3 weeks after the start of treatment, tumor-associated TCR clones in peripheral blood had expanded more in patients with durable benefit (n of about 20, p = 0.022). Because the sample size was small (n of about 29) and many exploratory analyses were performed, the results are intended to be hypothesis-generating.

Reading the label with the study, this specimen's time point is: pretreatment peripheral blood. A total of around 30 patients with locally advanced or metastatic urothelial carcinoma, treated at Memorial Sloan Kettering on a trial protocol, made up the cohort. Peripheral blood mononuclear cells were collected pretreatment and during treatment, with between 1 and 8 total time points per patient. The Qiagen DNeasy Blood extraction kit was used to purify genomic DNA from total PBMCs and tumor samples. PBMCs were collected pretreatment and during treatment and were isolated and stored as previously described. To estimate absolute template abundance from read counts, synthetic TCR analog templates were spiked into each PCR. The immunoSEQ assay was used to amplify TCRbeta CDR3 regions from genomic DNA with bias-controlled V and J gene primers. Sequencing of rearranged TCRbeta segments was performed at approximately 20X coverage. In the source study's methods: Clustering was used to correct sequencing errors, and CDR3s were annotated against IMGT to assign V, D and J genes. Downstream analyses used only productive TCRbeta rearrangements, leaving out any out-of-frame or stop-codon sequences. Clonality was calculated as one minus the Shannon entropy normalized by the log of the number of unique productive sequences. Fisher's exact test with Benjamini-Hochberg correction, using a cutoff of adjusted p below 0.01, was how clones that differed between time points or between blood and tumor were identified. Not all clones reach the TCRdb copy of this immuneACCESS table, which keeps in-frame sequences only. Checked studies attribute under half of the gap to unresolved V genes and leave the rest unexplained. V, J and clone size were drawn from that table, and D and trimming were deduced from the DNA. The sample profile shows about 87,000 clones; 80% to 85% of them were found once. The ten largest clones add up to roughly 2% of the sample.

Sequencing used PBMCs, obtained around atezolizumab (anti-PD-L1) treatment. The receptor was isolated from a man in his sixties with urothelial cancer. The V gene is TRBV6-4 and the J gene is TRBJ2-1, and 11 junctional nucleotides match TRBD2. CDR3 loop: CASSDPATSGGLKFF. The DNA sequence follows: TGTGCCAGCAGTGATCCCGCTACTAGCGGGGGTCTCAAGTTCTTC.